One TCR beta chain is described in this entry. No cognate antigen has been identified for it. No much larger clone exists at a distance of one base, and base qualities are not known. A total of around 30 patients with locally advanced or metastatic urothelial carcinoma, treated at Memorial Sloan Kettering on a trial protocol, made up the cohort. Peripheral blood mononuclear cells were collected pretreatment and during treatment, with between 1 and 8 total time points per patient. The Qiagen DNeasy Blood extraction kit was used to purify genomic DNA from total PBMCs and tumor samples. Collected pretreatment and during treatment, PBMCs were isolated and stored as previously described. To estimate absolute template abundance from read counts, synthetic TCR analog templates were spiked into each PCR. TCRbeta CDR3 regions were amplified from genomic DNA with bias-controlled V and J gene primers using the immunoSEQ assay. Sequencing of rearranged TCRbeta segments was done at approximately 20X coverage. Regarding the original processing steps: Sequencing errors were corrected by clustering and CDR3s were annotated against IMGT to assign V, D and J genes. Out-of-frame and stop-codon sequences were excluded, and only productive TCRbeta rearrangements were used in downstream analyses. Clonality was calculated as one minus the Shannon entropy normalized by the log of the number of unique productive sequences. Fisher's exact test with Benjamini-Hochberg correction, at a threshold of adjusted p below 0.01, was used to find clones that differed between time points or between blood and tumor. TCRdb obtained this table from immuneACCESS and retained in-frame rearrangements with V and J assigned. These tables miss some clones; where compared with another copy, unresolved V genes account for less than half of the shortfall, and the remainder is unexplained. Clone size and the V and J calls come from that table; the DNA yielded D and trimming. The table for this sample lists approximately 110,000 clones; roughly 88% of them were counted only once. Around 2.4% of the sample goes to the ten largest clones.

This specimen comes from a study of PD-L1 blockade in urothelial cancer (TCRdb year 2017). With regard to the full study: All patients started therapy in about 2014 and received atezolizumab 1,200 mg intravenously every 3 weeks. Patients had an ECOG performance status of 0 or 1 and had received between 0 and 3 prior chemotherapy regimens. Under 30 patients had pretreatment blood TCR-seq, about 25 had at least one posttreatment blood collection, and about 25 had tumor TCR-seq. Twenty-five of 29 patients were identified as males with urothelial cancer of bladder origin, and a prior smoking history was reported by 18 of 29 patients. Blood samples gave median yields of approximately 130,000 T cells and over 80,000 unique TCRs, along with a median clonality of about 0.084. Progression-free survival longer than 6 months counted as durable clinical benefit, and TCR features were additionally tested against both progression-free and overall survival. Somatic, immune and clinical correlates of response to PD-L1 blockade with atezolizumab in urothelial cancer were the focus of an exploratory multi-omic analysis. Blood samples were analyzed at two time points: 3 weeks after treatment start (second dose) and 6 weeks after treatment start. In the same patients who had TCR sequencing, pretreatment tumors also underwent whole exome sequencing and RNA sequencing. Eight to ten patients achieved durable clinical benefit and around 19 did not. Pretreatment tumor samples, along with matched peripheral blood collected serially before and after atezolizumab treatment, underwent TCR sequencing.

From cysteine to phenylalanine, the CDR3 is 13 amino acids long. Only the CDR3 DNA is retained, 39 bases long and in frame from the first base. CDR1 and CDR2, per the germline V gene, are SGHRS and YFSETQ. V is cut by 7 bases and J by 0 bases, and the space between the germline ends is 10 bases. Beyond this particular receptor, the publication reports: Patients with durable benefit showed greater expansion of tumor-associated TCR clones in peripheral blood 3 weeks after starting treatment (n ≈ 23, p = 0.022). Because the sample size was small (n of about 29) and many exploratory analyses were performed, the results are intended to be hypothesis-generating. A pretreatment peripheral blood TCR clonality below the median was linked to improved progression-free and overall survival.

This TCR was recovered from a man between 45 and 60 years old with urothelial cancer. The source was PBMCs, collected around atezolizumab (anti-PD-L1) treatment. The chain joins TRBV5-1 to TRBJ1-1; the D gene is unclear. The CDR3 protein sequence reads: CASQTGMNTEAFF. The DNA is as follows: TGCGCCAGCCAGACGGGGATGAACACTGAAGCTTTCTTT.